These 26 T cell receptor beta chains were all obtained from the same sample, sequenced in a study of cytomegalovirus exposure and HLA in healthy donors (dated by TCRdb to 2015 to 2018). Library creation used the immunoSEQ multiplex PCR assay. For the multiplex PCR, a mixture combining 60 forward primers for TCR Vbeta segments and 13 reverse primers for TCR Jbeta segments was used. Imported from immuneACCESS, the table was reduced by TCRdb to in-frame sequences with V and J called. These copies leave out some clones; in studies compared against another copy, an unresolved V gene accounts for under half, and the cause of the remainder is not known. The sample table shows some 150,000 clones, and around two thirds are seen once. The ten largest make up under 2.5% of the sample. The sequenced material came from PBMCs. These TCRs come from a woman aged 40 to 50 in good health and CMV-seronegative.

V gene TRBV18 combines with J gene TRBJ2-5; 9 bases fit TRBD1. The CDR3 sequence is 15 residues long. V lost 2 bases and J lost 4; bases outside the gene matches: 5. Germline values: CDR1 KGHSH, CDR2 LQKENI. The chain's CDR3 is CASSPNRGPGETQYF. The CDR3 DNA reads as TGTGCCAGCTCACCAAACAGGGGGCCGGGAGAGACCCAGTACTTC.

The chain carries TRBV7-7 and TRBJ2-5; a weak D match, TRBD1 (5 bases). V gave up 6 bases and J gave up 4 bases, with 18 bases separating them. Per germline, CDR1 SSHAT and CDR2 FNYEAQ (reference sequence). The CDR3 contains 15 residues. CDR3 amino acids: CASSSSPGFSETQYF. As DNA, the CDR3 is TGTGCCAGCAGTTCCAGCCCAGGGTTTTCAGAGACCCAGTACTTC.

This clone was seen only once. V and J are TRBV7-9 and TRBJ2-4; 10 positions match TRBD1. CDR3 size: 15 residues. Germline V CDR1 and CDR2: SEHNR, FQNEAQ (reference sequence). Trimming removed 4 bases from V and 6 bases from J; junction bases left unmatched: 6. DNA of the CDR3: TGTGCCAGCAGCTCCGGGACAGGGGACTTAAACATTCAGTACTTC. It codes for CASSSGTGDLNIQYF.

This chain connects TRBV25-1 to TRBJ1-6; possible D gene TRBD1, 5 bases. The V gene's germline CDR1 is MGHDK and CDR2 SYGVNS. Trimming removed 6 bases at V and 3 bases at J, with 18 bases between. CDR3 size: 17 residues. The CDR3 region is CASRGPGGVNYNSPLHF. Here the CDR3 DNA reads TGTGCCAGCAGGGGGCCCGGGGGGGTGAACTATAATTCACCCCTCCACTTT.

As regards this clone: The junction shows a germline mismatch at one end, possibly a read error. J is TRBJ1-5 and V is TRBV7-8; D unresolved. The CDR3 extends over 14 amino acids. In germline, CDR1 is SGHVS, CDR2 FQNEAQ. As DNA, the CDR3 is TGTGCCGGCAGCTCCACGGGGAAAAGACAGCCCCAGCATTTT. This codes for CAGSSTGKRQPQHF. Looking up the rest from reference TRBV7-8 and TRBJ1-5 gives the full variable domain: GAGVSQSPRYKVAKRGQDVALRCDPISGHVSLFWYQQALGQGPEFLTYFQNEAQLDKSGLPSDRFFAERPEGSVSTLKIQRTQQEDSAVYLCAGSSTGKRQPQHFGDGTRLSIL.

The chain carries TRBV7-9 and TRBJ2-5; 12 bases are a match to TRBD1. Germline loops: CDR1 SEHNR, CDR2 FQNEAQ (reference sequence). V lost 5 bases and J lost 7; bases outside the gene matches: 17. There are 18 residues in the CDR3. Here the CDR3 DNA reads TGTGCCAGCAGCCCGGAGGGGACAGGGGGCGAGTTTTCGGGGACCCAGTACTTC. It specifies CASSPEGTGGEFSGTQYF. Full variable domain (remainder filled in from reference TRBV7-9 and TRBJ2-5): DTGVSQNPRHKITKRGQNVTFRCDPISEHNRLYWYRQTLGQGPEFLTYFQNEAQLEKSRLLSDRFSAERPKGSFSTLEIQRTEQGDSAMYLCASSPEGTGGEFSGTQYFGPGTRLLVL.

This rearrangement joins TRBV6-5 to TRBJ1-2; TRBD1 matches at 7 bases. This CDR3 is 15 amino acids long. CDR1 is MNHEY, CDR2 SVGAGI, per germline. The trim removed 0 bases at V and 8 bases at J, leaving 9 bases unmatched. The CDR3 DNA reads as TGTGCCAGCAGTTACTCCTTTCGCGGGACAGCCGGCTACACCTTC. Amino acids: CASSYSFRGTAGYTF.

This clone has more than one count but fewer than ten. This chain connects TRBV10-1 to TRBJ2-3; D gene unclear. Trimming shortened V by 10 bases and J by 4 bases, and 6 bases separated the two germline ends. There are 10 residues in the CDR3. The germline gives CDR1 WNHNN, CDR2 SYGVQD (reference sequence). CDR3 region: CATWPDTQYF. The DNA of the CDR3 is TGCGCCACTTGGCCAGATACGCAGTATTTT.

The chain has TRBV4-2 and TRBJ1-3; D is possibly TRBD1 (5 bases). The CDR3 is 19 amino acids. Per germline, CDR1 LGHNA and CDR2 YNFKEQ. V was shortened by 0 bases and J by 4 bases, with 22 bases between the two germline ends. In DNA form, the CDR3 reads TGTGCCAGCAGCCAAGAAGCGCAGGGAACATTGCGAGTAGGAAACACCATATATTTT. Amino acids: CASSQEAQGTLRVGNTIYF.

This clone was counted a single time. CDR3 sequence reads: CASSPQGDFAYGYTF. The CDR3 DNA sequence: TGTGCCAGCTCACCACAGGGGGATTTTGCCTATGGCTACACCTTC. The chain is built from TRBV18 and TRBJ1-2, with D possibly being TRBD1 (6 bases). The length of the CDR3 is 15 residues. Trimming shortened V by 1 base and J by 4 bases, and 13 bases separated the two germline ends. Germline loops: CDR1 KGHSH, CDR2 LQKENI. The full variable domain, with the rest looked up from reference TRBV18 and TRBJ1-2, is NAGVMQNPRHLVRRRGQEARLRCSPMKGHSHVYWYRQLPEEGLKFMVYLQKENIIDESGMPKERFSAEFPKEGPSILRIQQVVRGDSAAYFCASSPQGDFAYGYTFGSGTRLTVV.

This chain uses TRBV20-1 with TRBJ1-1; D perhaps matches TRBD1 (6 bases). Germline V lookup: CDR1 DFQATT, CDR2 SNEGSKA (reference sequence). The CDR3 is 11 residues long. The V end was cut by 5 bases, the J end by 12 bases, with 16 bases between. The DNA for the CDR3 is TGCAGTGCTTTCCGGGACACCGGACCTTTCTTT. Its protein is CSAFRDTGPFF.

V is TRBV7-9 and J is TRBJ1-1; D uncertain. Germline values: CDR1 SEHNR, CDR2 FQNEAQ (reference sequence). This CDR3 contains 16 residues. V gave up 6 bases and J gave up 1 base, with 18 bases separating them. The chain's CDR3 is CASRTPRRAQNTEAFF. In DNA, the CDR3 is TGTGCCAGCAGAACCCCCCGGAGGGCACAGAACACTGAAGCTTTCTTT.

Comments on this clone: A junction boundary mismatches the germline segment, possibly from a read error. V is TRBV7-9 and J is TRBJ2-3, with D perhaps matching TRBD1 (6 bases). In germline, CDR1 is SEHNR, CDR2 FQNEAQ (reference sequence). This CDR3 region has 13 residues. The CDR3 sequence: CASSLDSRDTQYF. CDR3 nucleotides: TGTGCCAGCAGCTTGGACAGCAGAGATACGCAGTATTTT.

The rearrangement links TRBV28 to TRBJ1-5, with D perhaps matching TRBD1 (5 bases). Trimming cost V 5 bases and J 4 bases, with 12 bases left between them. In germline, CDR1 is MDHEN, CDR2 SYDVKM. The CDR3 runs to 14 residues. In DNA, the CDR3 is TGTGCCAGCAGTCTCCTGGAGGGGAATCAGCCCCAGCATTTT. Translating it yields CASSLLEGNQPQHF. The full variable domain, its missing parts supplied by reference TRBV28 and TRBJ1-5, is DVKVTQSSRYLVKRTGEKVFLECVQDMDHENMFWYRQDPGLGLRLIYFSYDVKMKEKGDIPEGYSVSREKKERFSLILESASTNQTSMYLCASSLLEGNQPQHFGDGTRLSIL.

Here the CDR3 DNA reads TGTGCCAGTGACAGGGGCACCTACGAGCAGTACTTC. It yields the protein CASDRGTYEQYF. The gene calls are TRBV7-9 and TRBJ2-5; 8 bases are shared with TRBD1. TRBJ2-7 explains the end of the DNA better; the J call may be wrong. Per the germline V gene, CDR1 is SEHNR and CDR2 is FQNEAQ (reference sequence). CDR3 length: 12 residues.

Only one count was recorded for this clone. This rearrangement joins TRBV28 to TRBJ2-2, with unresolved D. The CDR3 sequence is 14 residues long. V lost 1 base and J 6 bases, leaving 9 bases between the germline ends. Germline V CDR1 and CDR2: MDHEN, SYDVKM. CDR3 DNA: TGTGCCAGCAGTTTATCAGGCAGATCCGGGGAGCTGTTTTTT. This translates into CASSLSGRSGELFF.

In DNA form, the CDR3 reads TGTGCCAGCAGTCAGAGGGGTGTTGGGACAAGTGAAAACATTCAGTACTTC. Translation: CASSQRGVGTSENIQYF. The chain has TRBV7-2 and TRBJ2-4; a possible D gene is TRBD1 (6 bases). The CDR3 sequence is 17 residues long. V was shortened by 6 bases and J by 5 bases, with 23 bases between the two germline ends. Germline V CDR1 and CDR2: SGHTA, FQGNSA.

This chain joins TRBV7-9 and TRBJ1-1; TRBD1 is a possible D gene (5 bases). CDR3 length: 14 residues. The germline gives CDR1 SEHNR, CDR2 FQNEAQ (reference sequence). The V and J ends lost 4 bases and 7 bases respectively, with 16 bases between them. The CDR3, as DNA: TGTGCCAGCAGCTCAGAAACAGGTTCGGATGAAGCTTTCTTT. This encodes CASSSETGSDEAFF.

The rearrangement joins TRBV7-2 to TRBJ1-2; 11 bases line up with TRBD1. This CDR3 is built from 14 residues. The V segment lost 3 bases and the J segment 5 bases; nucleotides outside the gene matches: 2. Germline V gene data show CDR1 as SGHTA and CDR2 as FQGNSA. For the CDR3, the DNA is TGTGCCAGCAGCTTCGGACAGGGGGCATATGGCTACACCTTC. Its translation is CASSFGQGAYGYTF.

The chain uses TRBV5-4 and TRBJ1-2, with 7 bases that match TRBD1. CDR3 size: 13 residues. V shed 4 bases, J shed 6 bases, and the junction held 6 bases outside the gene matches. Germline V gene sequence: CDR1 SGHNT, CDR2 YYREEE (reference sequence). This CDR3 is CASSVDRVDGYTF. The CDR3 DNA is TGTGCCAGCAGCGTTGACAGGGTGGATGGCTACACCTTC.

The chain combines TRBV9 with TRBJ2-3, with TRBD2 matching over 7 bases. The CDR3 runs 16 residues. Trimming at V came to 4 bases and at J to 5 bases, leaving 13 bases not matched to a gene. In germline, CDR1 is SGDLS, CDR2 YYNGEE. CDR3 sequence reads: CASSLDSGLVGDTQYF. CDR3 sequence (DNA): TGTGCCAGCAGCCTGGATAGCGGGCTTGTAGGAGATACGCAGTATTTT.

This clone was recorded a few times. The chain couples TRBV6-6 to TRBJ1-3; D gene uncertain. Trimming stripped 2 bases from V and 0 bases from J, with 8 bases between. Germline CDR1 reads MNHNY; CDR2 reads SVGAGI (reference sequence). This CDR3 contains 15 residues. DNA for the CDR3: TGTGCCAGCAGTTACGAGGTCATCTCTGGAAACACCATATATTTT. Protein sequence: CASSYEVISGNTIYF.

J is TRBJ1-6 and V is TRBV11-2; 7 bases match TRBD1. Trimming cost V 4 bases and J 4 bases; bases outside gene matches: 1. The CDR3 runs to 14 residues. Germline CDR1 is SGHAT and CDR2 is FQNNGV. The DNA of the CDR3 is TGTGCCAGCAGCTCGACAGGGTATAATTCACCCCTCCACTTT. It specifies CASSSTGYNSPLHF.

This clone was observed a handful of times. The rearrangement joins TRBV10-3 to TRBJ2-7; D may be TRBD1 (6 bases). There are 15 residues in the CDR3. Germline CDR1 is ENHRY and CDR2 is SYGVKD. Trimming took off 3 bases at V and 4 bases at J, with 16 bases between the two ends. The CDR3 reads CAISEGQGLDYEQYF. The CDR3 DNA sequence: TGTGCCATCAGTGAAGGGCAGGGGCTTGATTACGAGCAGTACTTC.

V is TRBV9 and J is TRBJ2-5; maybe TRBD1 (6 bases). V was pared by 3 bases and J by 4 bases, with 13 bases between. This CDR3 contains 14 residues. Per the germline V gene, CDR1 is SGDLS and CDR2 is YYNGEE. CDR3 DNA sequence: TGTGCCAGCAGCGAGCCCGGACAGACAGAGACCCAGTACTTC. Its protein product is CASSEPGQTETQYF.

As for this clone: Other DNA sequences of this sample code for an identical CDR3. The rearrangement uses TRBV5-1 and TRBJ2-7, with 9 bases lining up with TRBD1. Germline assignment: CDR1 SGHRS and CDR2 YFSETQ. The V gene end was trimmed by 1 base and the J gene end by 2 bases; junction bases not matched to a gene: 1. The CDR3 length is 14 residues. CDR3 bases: TGCGCCAGCAGCTTGAGGACAGGGGCCTACGAGCAGTACTTC. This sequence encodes CASSLRTGAYEQYF.